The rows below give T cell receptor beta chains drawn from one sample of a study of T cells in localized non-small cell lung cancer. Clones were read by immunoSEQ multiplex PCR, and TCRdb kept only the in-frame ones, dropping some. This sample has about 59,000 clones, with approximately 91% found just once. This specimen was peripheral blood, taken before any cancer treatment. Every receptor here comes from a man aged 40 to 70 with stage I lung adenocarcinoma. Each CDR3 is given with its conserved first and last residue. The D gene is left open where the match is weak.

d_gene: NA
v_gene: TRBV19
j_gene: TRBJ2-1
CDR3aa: CASSMDTSYNEQFF

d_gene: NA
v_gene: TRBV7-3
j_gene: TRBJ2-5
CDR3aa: CASSRGVETQYF

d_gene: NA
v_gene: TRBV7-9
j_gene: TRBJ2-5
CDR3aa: CASSLDSSETQYF

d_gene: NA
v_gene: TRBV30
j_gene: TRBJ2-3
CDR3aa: CAWSAKQAFTDTQYF

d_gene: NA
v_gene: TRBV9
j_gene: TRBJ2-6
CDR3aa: CASSVAWGLLSGANVLTF

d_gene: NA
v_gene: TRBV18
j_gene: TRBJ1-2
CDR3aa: CASSFRGAEKDGYTF

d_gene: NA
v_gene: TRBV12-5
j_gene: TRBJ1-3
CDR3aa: CASGFGLSGSGNTIYF

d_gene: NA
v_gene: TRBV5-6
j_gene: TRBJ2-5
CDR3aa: CASSPKQGARETQYF

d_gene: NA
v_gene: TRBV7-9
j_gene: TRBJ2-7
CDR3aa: CASEDRYEQYF

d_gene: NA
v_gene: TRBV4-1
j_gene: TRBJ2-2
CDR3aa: CASSQRTRGTGELFF

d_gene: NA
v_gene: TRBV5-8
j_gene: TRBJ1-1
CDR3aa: CASSLGIGMNTEAFF

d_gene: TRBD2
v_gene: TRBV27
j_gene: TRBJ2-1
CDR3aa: CASSFWGLGSAEQFF

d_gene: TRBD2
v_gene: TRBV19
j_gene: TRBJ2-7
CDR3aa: CASSRTSGSYISSYEQYF

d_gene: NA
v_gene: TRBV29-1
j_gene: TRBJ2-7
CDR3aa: CSVGGRSSYEQYF

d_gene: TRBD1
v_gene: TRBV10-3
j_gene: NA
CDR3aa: CAISADRVQYEQYF

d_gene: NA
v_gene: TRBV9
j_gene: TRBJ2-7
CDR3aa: CASSGLGGEQYF

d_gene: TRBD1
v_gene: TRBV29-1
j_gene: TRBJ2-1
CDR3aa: CSVVQGNVYNEQFF

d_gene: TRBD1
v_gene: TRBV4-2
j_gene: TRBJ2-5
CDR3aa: CASSQVGGQAGTQYF

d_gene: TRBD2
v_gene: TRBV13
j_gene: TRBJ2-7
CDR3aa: CASSLRGGRGYEQYF

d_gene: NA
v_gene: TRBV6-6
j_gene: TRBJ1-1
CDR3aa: CASSYSVMNTEAFF

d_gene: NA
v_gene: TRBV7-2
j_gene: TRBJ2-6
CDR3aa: CASSLVLGALRVGANVLTF

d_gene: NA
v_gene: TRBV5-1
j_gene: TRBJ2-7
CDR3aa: CASSLALKYYEQYF

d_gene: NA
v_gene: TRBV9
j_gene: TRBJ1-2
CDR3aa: CASSGLGQWHGYTF

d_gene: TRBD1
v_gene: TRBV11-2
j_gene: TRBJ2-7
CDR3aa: CASSYPGTGAEQYF

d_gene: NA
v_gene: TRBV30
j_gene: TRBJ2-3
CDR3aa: CAWSVQRIAQYF

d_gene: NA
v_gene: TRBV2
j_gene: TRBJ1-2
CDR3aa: CASSDTGIYGYTF

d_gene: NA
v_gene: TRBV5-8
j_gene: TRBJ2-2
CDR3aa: CASSLVGDAANTGELFF

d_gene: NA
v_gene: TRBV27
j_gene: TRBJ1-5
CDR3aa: CASSQTGSNQPQHF

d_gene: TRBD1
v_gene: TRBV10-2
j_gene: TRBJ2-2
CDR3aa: CASSEEVGQGRLRGELFF

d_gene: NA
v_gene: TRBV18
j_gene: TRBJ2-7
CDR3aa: CASSRAGDEQYF

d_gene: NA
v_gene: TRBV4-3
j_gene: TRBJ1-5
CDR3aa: CASSQERRGVGPINQPQHF

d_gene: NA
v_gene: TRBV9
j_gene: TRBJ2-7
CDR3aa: CASSVEAALDLGEQYF

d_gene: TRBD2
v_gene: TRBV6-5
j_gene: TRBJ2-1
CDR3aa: CASSHPSGGYNEQFF

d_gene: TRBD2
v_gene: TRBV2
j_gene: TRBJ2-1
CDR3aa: CASSVGLAGGRDEQFF

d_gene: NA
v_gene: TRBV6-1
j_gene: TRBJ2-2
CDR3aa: CASMTRNTGELFF

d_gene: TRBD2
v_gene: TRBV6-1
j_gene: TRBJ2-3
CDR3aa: CASSELAGATDTQYF

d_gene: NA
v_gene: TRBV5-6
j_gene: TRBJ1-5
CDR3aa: CASSLNMQAGQPQHF

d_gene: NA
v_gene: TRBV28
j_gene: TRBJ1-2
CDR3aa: CASSAQGYGYTF

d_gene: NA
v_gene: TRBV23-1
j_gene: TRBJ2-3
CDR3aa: CARPLFDTQYF

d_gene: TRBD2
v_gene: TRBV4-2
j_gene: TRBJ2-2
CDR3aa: CASSQGGAGATGELFF

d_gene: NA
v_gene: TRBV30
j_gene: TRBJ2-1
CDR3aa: CAWSVGTAYNEQFF

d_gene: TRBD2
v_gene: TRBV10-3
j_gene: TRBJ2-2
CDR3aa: CAITRTSSTGELFF

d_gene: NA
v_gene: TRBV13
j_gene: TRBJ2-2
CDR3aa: CASSLEGGAGELFF

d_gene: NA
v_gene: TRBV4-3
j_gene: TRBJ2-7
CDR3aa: CASSQETGPGGQYF

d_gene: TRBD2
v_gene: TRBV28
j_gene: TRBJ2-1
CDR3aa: CASSLGTSVRSEQFF

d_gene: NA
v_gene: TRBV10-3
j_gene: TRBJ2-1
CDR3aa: CAIRDRTAGPPQFF

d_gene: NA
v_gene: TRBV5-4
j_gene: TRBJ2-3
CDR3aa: CASSLAASSSTDTQYF

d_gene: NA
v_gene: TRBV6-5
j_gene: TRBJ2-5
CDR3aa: CASSYSLHQETQYF